A single sample gave rise to the 25 T cell receptor beta chains below, sequenced in a study of blood T cell repertoires in COVID-19. The data were produced by immunoSEQ multiplex PCR, yet TCRdb's version contains in-frame clones alone and is incomplete. Of under 90,000 clones in the sample, roughly 85% were seen once. What was sequenced was peripheral blood. These receptors all stem from a woman aged 45 to 65 with COVID-19, enrolled during active disease.

V and J are TRBV29-1 and TRBJ2-1; TRBD2 agrees at 8 bases. With V trimmed by 2 bases and J by 9 bases, 9 bases remained unmatched. This CDR3 comprises 14 residues. Germline V gene lookup returns CDR1 SQVTM and CDR2 ANQGSEA. The CDR3 sequence is CSVEPGTRVREQFF. The CDR3 DNA sequence: TGCAGCGTTGAACCCGGGACTAGGGTTCGTGAGCAGTTCTTC.

The chain combines TRBV12-3 or TRBV12-4 with TRBJ1-2; D is undetermined. The CDR3 consists of 12 residues. With 5 bases removed from V and 4 bases from J, the gap between germline ends came to 8 bases. The CDR3 is CASSVFLYGYTF. The CDR3 bases are TGTGCCAGCAGTGTATTCCTCTATGGCTACACCTTC.

This chain uses TRBV18 with TRBJ1-1, with TRBD1 as a possible D gene (6 bases). Trimming cost V 4 bases and J 1 base, with 10 bases left between them. This CDR3 region has 14 residues. Germline lookup yields CDR1 KGHSH and CDR2 LQKENI. Here the CDR3 reads CASSRETGNTEAFF. The CDR3 DNA is TGTGCCAGCTCACGAGAGACAGGGAACACTGAAGCTTTCTTT.

The table lists this clone with a count of one. V is TRBV3-1 (or the pseudogene TRBV3-2) and J is TRBJ1-2, with D perhaps TRBD1 (5 bases). The V and J ends lost 5 bases and 6 bases respectively, with 13 bases between them. CDR1 is LGHDT, CDR2 YNNKEL, per germline (reference sequence). The CDR3 spans 13 residues. In nucleotides, the CDR3 is TGTGCCAGCAGCTTCAGGGTAGTAAATGGCTACACCTTC. As protein: CASSFRVVNGYTF.

This clone was recorded only once. The chain joins TRBV27 to TRBJ2-7; TRBD2 matches at 10 bases. This CDR3 has 13 amino acids. Germline CDR1 reads MNHEY; CDR2 reads SMNVEV (reference sequence). V lost 7 bases, J lost 3 bases, and 3 bases stayed unmatched. CDR3 amino acids: CASKIAGGYEQYF. The CDR3 DNA is TGTGCCAGCAAGATAGCGGGAGGCTACGAGCAGTACTTC.

This clone is a singleton in its sample. The J gene is TRBJ2-7, the V gene TRBV29-1, with TRBD1 matching over 9 bases. Germline CDR1 is SQVTM and CDR2 is ANQGSEA. The V segment lost 5 bases and the J segment 5 bases; nucleotides outside the gene matches: 10. This CDR3 spans 14 amino acids. This chain's CDR3 is CSVQGGTGLNEQYF. CDR3 nucleotides: TGCAGCGTTCAGGGAGGGACAGGGCTGAACGAGCAGTACTTC.

The chain carries TRBV29-1 and TRBJ1-1; possibly TRBD1 for D (5 bases). The CDR3 covers 10 residues. V was cut by 4 bases and J by 6 bases, with 6 bases left in between. Germline lookup yields CDR1 SQVTM and CDR2 ANQGSEA. This CDR3 reads CSVVGPEAFF. CDR3 coding DNA: TGCAGCGTTGTGGGGCCTGAAGCTTTCTTT.

This clone showed up just once. The CDR3 DNA is TGTGCCACCAGCAGGGGGGAACAGGGTAATGAGCAGTTCTTC. Its translation: CATSRGEQGNEQFF. This sequence joins TRBV15 and TRBJ2-1; possibly TRBD1 for D (6 bases). Trimming pared 3 bases from V and 7 bases from J, leaving 13 bases between. Germline CDR1 reads LNHNV; CDR2 reads YYDKDF (reference sequence). This CDR3 comprises 14 residues.

The V and J genes are TRBV18 and TRBJ1-5; 10 nucleotides line up with TRBD1. The germline V gene encodes CDR1 KGHSH and CDR2 LQKENI. V dropped 6 bases and J dropped 5; count of bases not matched to a gene: 7. The CDR3 spans 15 residues. In DNA, the CDR3 is TGTGCCAGCTCTCGGGACAGGGGCCTAGATCAGCCCCAGCATTTT. Protein sequence: CASSRDRGLDQPQHF.

The chain is built from TRBV18 and TRBJ1-1; 7 bases are a match to TRBD1. This CDR3 comprises 13 residues. V lost 3 bases and J lost 3; bases outside the gene matches: 1. Germline-derived CDR1 and CDR2 are KGHSH and LQKENI. CDR3 region: CASSPTGYTEAFF. The CDR3 nucleotides are TGTGCCAGCTCACCGACAGGGTACACTGAAGCTTTCTTT.

This clone has a handful of counts. The rearrangement uses TRBV27 and TRBJ1-1, with D unresolved. V was trimmed by 8 bases and J by 0 bases, leaving 10 bases between them. Germline V gives CDR1 MNHEY, CDR2 SMNVEV (reference sequence). The CDR3 is 13 residues long. As DNA, the CDR3 is TGTGCCAGCGGAGGTACGGTGAACACTGAAGCTTTCTTT. Translation: CASGGTVNTEAFF.

This clone was observed a single time. The chain links TRBV10-2 to TRBJ1-1; D is undetermined. Trimming took 4 bases from V and 0 from J, leaving 9 bases between them. The CDR3 spans 14 residues. Germline CDR1 and CDR2: WSHSY and SAAADI. CDR3 amino acids: CASSGSIMNTEAFF. CDR3 DNA sequence: TGCGCCAGCAGTGGTAGTATTATGAACACTGAAGCTTTCTTT.

This clone was counted only a few times. V gene TRBV30 combines with J gene TRBJ1-2; 9 bases align to TRBD1. J lost 8 bases, V lost 2 bases, and 6 bases had no gene match. CDR1 is GTSNPN and CDR2 is SVGIG in the germline V gene (reference sequence). The CDR3 runs to 13 residues. The chain's CDR3 is CAWSKDRGGGYTF. The CDR3 DNA reads TGTGCCTGGAGTAAAGACAGGGGGGGCGGCTACACCTTC.

This clone was observed a handful of times. This chain uses TRBV5-1 with TRBJ2-1, with a possible D match to TRBD1 (6 bases). The CDR3 has 13 amino acids. Germline-derived CDR1 and CDR2 are SGHRS and YFSETQ. The V gene lost 3 bases and the J gene lost 6 bases, with 10 bases spanning the gap. The CDR3 loop is CASSSTGGNEQFF. The CDR3 bases are TGCGCCAGCAGCTCGACAGGAGGCAATGAGCAGTTCTTC.

The V gene is TRBV5-4, the J gene TRBJ2-7; tentative D call: TRBD2 (6 bases). Germline V CDR1 and CDR2: SGHNT, YYREEE (reference sequence). With 0 bases removed from V and 2 bases from J, the gap between germline ends came to 15 bases. This CDR3 has 16 amino acids. The CDR3 coding sequence is TGTGCCAGCAGCTTGGGGGGCAGCGGGCGTCCCTACGAGCAGTACTTC. Amino acids: CASSLGGSGRPYEQYF.

The chain links TRBV5-1 to TRBJ2-1, with D maybe TRBD1 (5 bases). In germline, CDR1 is SGHRS, CDR2 YFSETQ. V was pared by 4 bases and J by 5 bases, with 13 bases between. The CDR3 runs 14 residues. The CDR3 DNA is TGCGCCAGCAGCCCCGCGACAGAAAACAATGAGCAGTTCTTC. Translation gives CASSPATENNEQFF.

The V and J genes are TRBV28 and TRBJ1-6; TRBD1 aligns across 8 bases. The CDR3 consists of 16 residues. V shed 4 bases, J shed 7 bases, and the junction held 9 bases outside the gene matches. CDR1 is MDHEN and CDR2 is SYDVKM in the germline V gene. The CDR3 sequence: CASSSVMTGDNSPLHF. CDR3 in DNA: TGTGCCAGCAGTTCTGTCATGACAGGGGACAATTCACCCCTCCACTTT. The full variable domain, in which reference TRBV28 and TRBJ1-6 provide the parts outside the CDR3, is DVKVTQSSRYLVKRTGEKVFLECVQDMDHENMFWYRQDPGLGLRLIYFSYDVKMKEKGDIPEGYSVSREKKERFSLILESASTNQTSMYLCASSSVMTGDNSPLHFGNGTRLTVT.

J is TRBJ2-5 and V is TRBV7-2; TRBD2 matches at 13 bases. Losses at the gene ends were 2 bases for V and 5 bases for J; bases not matched to a gene: 5. The CDR3 length is 16 residues. The V gene's germline CDR1 is SGHTA and CDR2 FQGNSA. The CDR3 is CASSLRGLAGVETQYF. In DNA, the CDR3 is TGTGCCAGCAGCTTAAGAGGACTAGCGGGAGTTGAGACCCAGTACTTC.

V is TRBV12-3 or TRBV12-4 and J is TRBJ2-1, with D perhaps matching TRBD2 (5 bases). V lost 10 bases to trimming and J lost 2 bases, with 12 bases between them. The CDR3 spans 13 residues. CDR3 nucleotide sequence: TGTGCCACAAAGGCCGGGGCCTACAATGAGCAGTTCTTC. Its translation is CATKAGAYNEQFF.

This chain links TRBV28 with TRBJ1-1, with a weak D call TRBD1 (5 bases). Germline V CDR1 and CDR2: MDHEN, SYDVKM. This CDR3 has 14 amino acids. V gave up 3 bases and J gave up 0 bases, with 8 bases separating them. The CDR3 reads CASSLGLMNTEAFF. The CDR3, as DNA: TGTGCCAGCAGTTTGGGACTGATGAACACTGAAGCTTTCTTT.

V is TRBV5-1 and J is TRBJ2-1, with D possibly being TRBD2 (6 bases). Per the germline V gene, CDR1 is SGHRS and CDR2 is YFSETQ. The length of the CDR3 is 17 residues. V lost 3 bases and J lost 4, with 20 bases in between. CDR3 amino acids: CASSYEALAIGYNEQFF. The CDR3 DNA sequence: TGCGCCAGCAGCTACGAAGCCCTAGCGATCGGGTACAATGAGCAGTTCTTC.

This clone was detected once. V usage is TRBV3-1 (or the pseudogene TRBV3-2) and J usage is TRBJ2-6; 12 bases are shared with TRBD2. The V gene's germline CDR1 is LGHDT and CDR2 YNNKEL (reference sequence). The CDR3 contains 16 residues. V lost 4 bases, J lost 3 bases, and 1 base stayed unmatched. DNA for the CDR3: TGTGCCAGCAGCCCGACTAGCGGGAGTGGGGCCAACGTCCTGACTTTC. Its protein product is CASSPTSGSGANVLTF.

This clone appeared a single time. V gene TRBV5-1 combines with J gene TRBJ2-1; unclear D gene. Germline CDR1 is SGHRS and CDR2 is YFSETQ. CDR3 length: 15 residues. With 1 base removed from V and 0 bases from J, the gap between germline ends came to 8 bases. CDR3 DNA: TGCGCCAGCAGCTTGATGAGGAGCTCCTACAATGAGCAGTTCTTC. It specifies CASSLMRSSYNEQFF.

The CDR3 coding sequence is TGTGCCAGCTCACGGGCCGCCCAAGAGACCCAGTACTTC. Its translation: CASSRAAQETQYF. The chain has TRBV18 and TRBJ2-5; D ambiguous. The CDR3 covers 13 residues. Germline lookup yields CDR1 KGHSH and CDR2 LQKENI. The V end was cut by 4 bases, the J end by 1 base, with 7 bases between.

V gene TRBV24-1 combines with J gene TRBJ1-2; 10 bases are a match to TRBD1. The length of the CDR3 is 16 residues. Losses at the gene ends were 0 bases for V and 4 bases for J; bases not matched to a gene: 4. Germline assignment: CDR1 KGHDR and CDR2 SFDVKD. The CDR3 loop reads CATSDLQTGGIYGYTF. The CDR3 DNA reads TGTGCCACCAGTGATTTGCAGACAGGGGGCATCTATGGCTACACCTTC.